Below are 15 T cell receptor beta chains sequenced from a single sample in a study of T cell repertoires in cytomegalovirus infection. TCRdb used MiXCR to reprocess the reads, holding one entry per CDR3 protein. The data hold some 220,000 distinct CDR3 sequences, with roughly 6.5% observed a single time. Sequenced input: PBMCs. The receptor source for this set is a human donor in good health (CMV status not recorded). Some clones in this sample may be carry-over from other donors' samples.

V gene TRBV15 combines with J gene TRBJ1-1; 7 bases map to TRBD1. In germline, CDR1 is LNHNV, CDR2 YYDKDF (reference sequence). This CDR3 is built from 12 residues. With 3 bases clipped from V and 7 bases from J, the junction kept 2 bases outside the gene matches. Here the CDR3 reads CATSRNRGEAFF. The CDR3 bases are TGTGCCACCAGCAGGAACAGGGGTGAAGCTTTCTTT.

The table lists this clonotype with many counts. The genes are TRBV7-2 and TRBJ1-6; 9 nucleotides match TRBD1. Germline loops: CDR1 SGHTA, CDR2 FQGNSA. Unmatched junction bases numbered 5, after V lost 3 bases and J lost 8 bases. The CDR3 runs to 15 residues. The CDR3 DNA reads as TGTGCCAGCAGCTTCGACAGGGGGTCTGATTCACCCCTCCACTTT. As protein: CASSFDRGSDSPLHF.

Ten or more counts support this clonotype. This chain uses TRBV5-1 with TRBJ1-2; 9 bases fit TRBD1. Germline V gives CDR1 SGHRS, CDR2 YFSETQ. V was pared by 3 bases and J by 2 bases, with 2 bases of the junction left unmatched. The CDR3 has 14 amino acids. CDR3 loop: CASSSTGGNYGYTF. The CDR3 DNA sequence: TGCGCCAGCAGCTCGACAGGGGGAAACTATGGCTACACCTTC.

The V gene is TRBV2, the J gene TRBJ2-5; 15 positions agree with TRBD2. V shed 6 bases and J 0 bases; nucleotides not matched to a gene: 5. This CDR3 has 17 amino acids. CDR1 is SNHLY, CDR2 FYNNEI, per germline. The CDR3: CASSGGLAGGNQETQYF. The CDR3 DNA sequence: TGTGCCAGCAGCGGGGGACTAGCGGGGGGTAACCAAGAGACCCAGTACTTC.

This clonotype was seen at least ten times. The chain combines TRBV5-1 with TRBJ2-3; a possible D gene is TRBD2 (6 bases). Trimming removed 0 bases at V and 3 bases at J, with 17 bases between. The CDR3 totals 17 residues. Germline assignment: CDR1 SGHRS and CDR2 YFSETQ. The CDR3 loop is CASSLASTGGGTDTQYF. The DNA for the CDR3 is TGCGCCAGCAGCTTGGCCTCGACCGGGGGTGGTACAGATACGCAGTATTTT.

This clonotype was seen at least ten times. This chain links TRBV5-8 with TRBJ2-3; a weak D match, TRBD2 (5 bases). Trimming took off 0 bases at V and 4 bases at J, with 9 bases between the two ends. The CDR3 runs 14 residues. Germline V gene data show CDR1 as SGHTS and CDR2 as YDEGEE. The CDR3 DNA is TGTGCCAGCAGCTTGGTGGGGAGCCCAGATACGCAGTATTTT. Translated: CASSLVGSPDTQYF.

There are many counts of this clonotype. The chain joins TRBV7-2 to TRBJ2-2; the match to TRBD1 covers 9 bases. Germline V CDR1 and CDR2: SGHTA, FQGNSA. V trimming: 10 bases; J trimming: 2 bases; junction bases outside the gene matches: 8. The CDR3 has 15 amino acids. The CDR3, as DNA: TGTGCCACCCATCGGACAGGGGAAAACACCGGGGAGCTGTTTTTT. It translates to CATHRTGENTGELFF.

This clonotype was seen repeatedly, ten times or more. The chain carries TRBV12-3 or TRBV12-4 and TRBJ2-2; maybe TRBD2 (6 bases). V lost 5 bases and J 4 bases, leaving 8 bases between the germline ends. The CDR3 spans 13 residues. CDR3 protein: CASSRDFTGELFF. The CDR3 region has the DNA TGTGCCAGCAGTAGGGACTTCACCGGGGAGCTGTTTTTT.

Concerning this clonotype itself: A much larger clone lies one base from this, so it may be a read error. The chain uses TRBV30 and TRBJ1-4; 7 bases line up with TRBD1. CDR1 and CDR2 from the germline V gene are GTSNPN and SVGIG (reference sequence). This CDR3 contains 17 residues. This CDR3 is CAWSKRGGAATDEKLFF. The DNA for the CDR3 is TGTGCCTGGAGTAAGAGAGGGGGCGCTGCAACTGATGAAAAACTGTTTTTT. Together with reference TRBV30 and TRBJ1-4, the CDR3 gives the full variable domain: SQTIHQWPATLVQPVGSPLSLECTVEGTSNPNLYWYRQAAGRGLQLLFYSVGIGQISSEVPQNLSASRPQDRQFILSSKKLLLSDSGFYLCAWSKRGGAATDEKLFFGSGTQLSVL.

The chain couples TRBV20-1 to TRBJ1-4; D not resolved. Germline CDR1 is DFQATT and CDR2 is SNEGSKA (reference sequence). With 8 bases removed from V and 5 bases from J, the gap between germline ends came to 12 bases. This CDR3 comprises 12 residues. CDR3 nucleotides: TGCAGTTTGACCAGGACCAATGAAAAACTGTTTTTT. It encodes CSLTRTNEKLFF.

This sequence joins TRBV3-1 and TRBJ1-2; D gene ambiguous. The CDR3 is 14 amino acids. CDR1 is LGHDT and CDR2 is YNNKEL in the germline V gene (reference sequence). V lost 1 base to trimming and J lost 8 bases, with 14 bases between them. This chain's CDR3 is CASSQGDQLYGYTF. In DNA form, the CDR3 reads TGTGCCAGCAGCCAAGGAGATCAGTTGTACGGCTACACCTTC.

This clonotype was seen repeatedly, ten times or more. The CDR3 DNA is TGTGCCAGCAGCCCGATTGGGTCTAAGAACACTGAAGCTTTCTTT. This translates into CASSPIGSKNTEAFF. The chain combines TRBV7-9 with TRBJ1-1, with no clear D. Germline V gives CDR1 SEHNR, CDR2 FQNEAQ (reference sequence). The CDR3 contains 15 residues. V gave up 5 bases and J gave up 1 base, with 14 bases separating them.

At least ten counts were recorded for this clonotype. V usage is TRBV7-6 and J usage is TRBJ1-4, with D possibly TRBD1 on 5 matching bases. Trimming left V 5 bases short and J 4 bases short, with 11 bases between. The CDR3 sequence is 14 residues long. The germline CDR1 and CDR2 sequences are SGHVS and FNYEAQ. CDR3 in DNA: TGTGCCAGCAGCCTTACAGGATTTAATGAAAAACTGTTTTTT. It yields the protein CASSLTGFNEKLFF. Full variable domain (rest looked up from reference TRBV7-6 and TRBJ1-4): GAGVSQSPRYKVTKRGQDVALRCDPISGHVSLYWYRQALGQGPEFLTYFNYEAQQDKSGLPNDRFSAERPEGSISTLTIQRTEQRDSAMYRCASSLTGFNEKLFFGSGTQLSVL.

V is TRBV30 and J is TRBJ1-2, with D unclear. Between the trimmed V and J ends, which lost 2 bases and 5 bases, there was a span of 18 bases. The CDR3 spans 15 residues. Germline assignment: CDR1 GTSNPN and CDR2 SVGIG (reference sequence). The CDR3 region has the DNA TGTGCCTGGAGTCCCCCCGGTGGGAATTGGTATGGCTACACCTTC. Translated, it gives CAWSPPGGNWYGYTF. Based on the CDR3 plus reference TRBV30 and TRBJ1-2, the full variable domain is SQTIHQWPATLVQPVGSPLSLECTVEGTSNPNLYWYRQAAGRGLQLLFYSVGIGQISSEVPQNLSASRPQDRQFILSSKKLLLSDSGFYLCAWSPPGGNWYGYTFGSGTRLTVV.

In its sample, this clonotype was seen many times. The J gene is TRBJ2-2, the V gene TRBV12-3 or TRBV12-4; D remains unclear. The CDR3 sequence is 15 residues long. Trimming left V 2 bases short and J 7 bases short, with 14 bases between. In nucleotides, the CDR3 is TGTGCCAGCAGTTTACAGGAGACCCACGGCGGGGAGCTGTTTTTT. Protein sequence: CASSLQETHGGELFF.